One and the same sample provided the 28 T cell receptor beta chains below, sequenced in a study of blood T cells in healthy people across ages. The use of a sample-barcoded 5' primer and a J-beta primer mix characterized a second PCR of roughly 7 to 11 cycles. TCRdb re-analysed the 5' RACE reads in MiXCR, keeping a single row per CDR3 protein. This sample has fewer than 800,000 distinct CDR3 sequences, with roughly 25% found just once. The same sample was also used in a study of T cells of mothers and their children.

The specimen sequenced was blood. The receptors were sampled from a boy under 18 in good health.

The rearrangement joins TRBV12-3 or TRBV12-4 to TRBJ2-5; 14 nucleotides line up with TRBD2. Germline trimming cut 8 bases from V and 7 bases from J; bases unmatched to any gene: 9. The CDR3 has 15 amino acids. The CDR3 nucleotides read TGTGCCAGCGGATCCCCGACTAGCGGGAGGGGGACCCAGTACTTC. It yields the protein CASGSPTSGRGTQYF.

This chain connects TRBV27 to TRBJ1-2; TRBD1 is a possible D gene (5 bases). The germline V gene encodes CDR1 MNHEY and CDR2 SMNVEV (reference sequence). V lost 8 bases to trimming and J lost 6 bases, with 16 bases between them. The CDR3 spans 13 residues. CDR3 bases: TGTGCCAGCCGGGGCGTGGGTAAGGATGGCTACACCTTC. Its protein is CASRGVGKDGYTF.

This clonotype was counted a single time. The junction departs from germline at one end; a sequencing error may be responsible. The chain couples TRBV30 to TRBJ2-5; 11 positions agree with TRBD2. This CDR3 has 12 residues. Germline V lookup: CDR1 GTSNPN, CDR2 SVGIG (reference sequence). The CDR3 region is CAWSGLAGERIF. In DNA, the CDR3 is TGTGCCTGGAGCGGACTAGCGGGCGAAAGGATCTTC.

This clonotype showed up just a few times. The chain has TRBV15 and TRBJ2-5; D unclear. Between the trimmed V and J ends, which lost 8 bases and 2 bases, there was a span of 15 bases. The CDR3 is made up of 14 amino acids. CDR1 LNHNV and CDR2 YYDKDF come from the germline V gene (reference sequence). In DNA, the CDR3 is TGTGCCACCGGGATGGGCTTCGGGCAAGAGACCCAGTACTTC. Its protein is CATGMGFGQETQYF.

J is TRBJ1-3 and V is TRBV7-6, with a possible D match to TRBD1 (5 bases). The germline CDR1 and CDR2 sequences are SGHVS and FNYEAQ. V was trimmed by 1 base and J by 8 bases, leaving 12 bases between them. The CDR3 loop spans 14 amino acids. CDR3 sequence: CASSLGARGDTIYF. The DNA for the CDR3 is TGTGCCAGCAGCTTAGGGGCCCGGGGGGACACCATATATTTT.

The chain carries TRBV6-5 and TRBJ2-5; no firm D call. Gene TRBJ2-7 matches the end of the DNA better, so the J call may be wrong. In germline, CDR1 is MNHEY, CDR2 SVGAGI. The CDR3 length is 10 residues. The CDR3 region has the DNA TGTGCCAGCGGCCGGCCCGAGCAGTACTTC. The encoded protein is CASGRPEQYF.

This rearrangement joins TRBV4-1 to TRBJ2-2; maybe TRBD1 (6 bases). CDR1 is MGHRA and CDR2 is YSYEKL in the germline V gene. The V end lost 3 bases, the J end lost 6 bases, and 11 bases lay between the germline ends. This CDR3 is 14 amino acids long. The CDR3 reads CASSQPGVSGELFF. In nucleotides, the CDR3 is TGCGCCAGCAGCCAGCCAGGGGTATCCGGGGAGCTGTTTTTT.

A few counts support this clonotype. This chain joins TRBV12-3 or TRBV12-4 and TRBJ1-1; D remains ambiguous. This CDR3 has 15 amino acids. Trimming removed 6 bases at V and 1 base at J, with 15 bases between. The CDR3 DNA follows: TGTGCCAGCAGACGGCTCCGGACGGGGAACACTGAAGCTTTCTTT. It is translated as CASRRLRTGNTEAFF.

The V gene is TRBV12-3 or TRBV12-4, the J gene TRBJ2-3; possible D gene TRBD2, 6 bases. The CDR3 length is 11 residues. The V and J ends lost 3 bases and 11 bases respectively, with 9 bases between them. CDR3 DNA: TGTGCCAGCAGTTTCGGGAGTATGCAGTATTTT. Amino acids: CASSFGSMQYF.

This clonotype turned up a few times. CDR3 in DNA: TGTGCCAGCAGCGTAGGACAAAAGGCCACCATATATTTT. Translating gives CASSVGQKATIYF. The chain recombines TRBV9 with TRBJ1-3; D is ambiguous. With 0 bases removed from V and 9 bases from J, the gap between germline ends came to 10 bases. CDR3 size: 13 residues. CDR1 SGDLS and CDR2 YYNGEE come from the germline V gene.

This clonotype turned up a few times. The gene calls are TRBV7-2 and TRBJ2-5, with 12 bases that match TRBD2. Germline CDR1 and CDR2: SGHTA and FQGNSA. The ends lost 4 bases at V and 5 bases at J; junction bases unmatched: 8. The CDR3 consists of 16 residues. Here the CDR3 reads CASSSSGGAWMETQYF. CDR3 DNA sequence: TGTGCCAGCAGCTCTAGCGGGGGGGCCTGGATGGAGACCCAGTACTTC. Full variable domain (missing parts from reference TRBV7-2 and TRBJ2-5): GAGVSQSPSNKVTEKGKDVELRCDPISGHTALYWYRQSLGQGLEFLIYFQGNSAPDKSGLPSDRFSAERTGGSVSTLTIQRTQQEDSAVYLCASSSSGGAWMETQYFGPGTRLLVL.

The CDR3 region has the DNA TGCAGTGCTAGTGACGGGAAGACCCAGTACTTC. Amino acid sequence: CSASDGKTQYF. J is TRBJ2-7 and V is TRBV20-1; D might be TRBD2 (5 bases). The DNA end is a closer match to TRBJ2-5, so the J assignment may be wrong. CDR1 and CDR2 (germline): DFQATT, SNEGSKA (reference sequence). CDR3 length: 11 amino acids.

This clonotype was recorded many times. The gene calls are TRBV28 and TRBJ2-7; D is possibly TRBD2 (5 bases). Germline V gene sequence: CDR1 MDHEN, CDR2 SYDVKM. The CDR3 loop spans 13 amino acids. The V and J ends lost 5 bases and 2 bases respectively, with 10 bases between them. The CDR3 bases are TGTGCCAGCAGTCCCGGGGTCCCCTACGAGCAGTACTTC. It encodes CASSPGVPYEQYF.

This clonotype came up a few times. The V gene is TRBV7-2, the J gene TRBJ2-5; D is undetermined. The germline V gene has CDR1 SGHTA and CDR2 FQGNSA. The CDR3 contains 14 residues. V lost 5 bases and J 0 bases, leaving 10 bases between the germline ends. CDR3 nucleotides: TGTGCCAGCAGCCCTTGGGCGTACCAAGAGACCCAGTACTTC. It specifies CASSPWAYQETQYF.

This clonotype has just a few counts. CDR3 DNA sequence: TGTGCCAGCTCACCAGGGTACAGGGGAACCACAGATACGCAGTATTTT. Translating it yields CASSPGYRGTTDTQYF. The chain carries TRBV18 and TRBJ2-3; 7 positions match TRBD1. Looked up from germline, CDR1 is KGHSH and CDR2 is LQKENI. V dropped 2 bases and J dropped 2; count of bases not matched to a gene: 7. The CDR3 has 16 residues.

As DNA, the CDR3 is TGTGCCAGCAGTCAACCGGGAGGGCTTACCACTGAAGCTTTCTTT. Encoded protein: CASSQPGGLTTEAFF. V and J are TRBV6-1 and TRBJ1-1; D unresolved. V was trimmed by 5 bases and J by 4 bases, leaving 17 bases between them. The CDR3 length is 15 residues. Germline V lookup: CDR1 MNHNS, CDR2 SASEGT.

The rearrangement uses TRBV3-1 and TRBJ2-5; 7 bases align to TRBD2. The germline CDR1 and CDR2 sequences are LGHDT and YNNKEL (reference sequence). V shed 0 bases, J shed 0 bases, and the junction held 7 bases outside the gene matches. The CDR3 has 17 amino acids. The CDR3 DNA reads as TGTGCCAGCAGCCAAGAAGATGGCGGGAGCCACCAAGAGACCCAGTACTTC. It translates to CASSQEDGGSHQETQYF.

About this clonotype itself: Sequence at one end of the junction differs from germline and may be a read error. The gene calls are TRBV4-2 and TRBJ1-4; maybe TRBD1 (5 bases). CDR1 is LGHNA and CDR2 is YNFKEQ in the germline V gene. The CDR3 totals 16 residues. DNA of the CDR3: TGTGCCGGCAGCCAATCAATCGCGCAGGGTACCGAAAAACTGTTTTTT. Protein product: CAGSQSIAQGTEKLFF.

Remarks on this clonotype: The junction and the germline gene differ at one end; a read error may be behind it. The CDR3 spells CASSQLPGAAYEHYF. The CDR3 nucleotides read TGTGCCAGCAGCCAACTTCCCGGGGCCGCCTACGAGCACTACTTC. The V gene is TRBV3-1, the J gene TRBJ2-7, with D perhaps TRBD1 or TRBD2 (5 bases each). The CDR3 consists of 15 residues. The germline V gene encodes CDR1 LGHDT and CDR2 YNNKEL (reference sequence).

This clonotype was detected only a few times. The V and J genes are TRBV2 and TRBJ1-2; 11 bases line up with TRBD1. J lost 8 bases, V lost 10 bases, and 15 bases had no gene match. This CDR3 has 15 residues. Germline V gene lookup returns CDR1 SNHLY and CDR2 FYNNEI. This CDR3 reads CATRTGGALVKGYTF. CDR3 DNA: TGTGCCACCCGGACAGGGGGCGCCCTGGTGAAAGGCTACACCTTC. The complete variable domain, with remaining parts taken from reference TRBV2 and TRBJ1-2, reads EPEVTQTPSHQVTQMGQEVILRCVPISNHLYFYWYRQILGQKVEFLVSFYNNEISEKSEIFDDQFSVERPDGSNFTLKIRSTKLEDSAMYFCATRTGGALVKGYTFGSGTRLTVV.

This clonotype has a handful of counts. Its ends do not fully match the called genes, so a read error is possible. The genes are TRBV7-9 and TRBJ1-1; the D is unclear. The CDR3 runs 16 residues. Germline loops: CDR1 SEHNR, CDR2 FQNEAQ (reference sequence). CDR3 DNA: TGTGCCAGCAGCTTAGCGGCGACCGGTCCCTTTTCAGTGCTCTGCTTT. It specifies CASSLAATGPFSVLCF.

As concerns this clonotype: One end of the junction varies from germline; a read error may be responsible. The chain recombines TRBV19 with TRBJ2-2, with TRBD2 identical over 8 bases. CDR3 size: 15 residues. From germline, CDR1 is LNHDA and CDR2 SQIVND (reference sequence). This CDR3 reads CASSIALAVTGELFF. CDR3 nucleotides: TGTGCCAGTAGTATCGCACTAGCGGTGACCGGGGAGTTGTTTTTT. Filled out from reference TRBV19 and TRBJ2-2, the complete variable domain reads DGGITQSPKYLFRKEGQNVTLSCEQNLNHDAMYWYRQDPGQGLRLIYYSQIVNDFQKGDIAEGYSVSREKKESFPLTVTSAQKNPTAFYLCASSIALAVTGELFFGEGSRLTVL.

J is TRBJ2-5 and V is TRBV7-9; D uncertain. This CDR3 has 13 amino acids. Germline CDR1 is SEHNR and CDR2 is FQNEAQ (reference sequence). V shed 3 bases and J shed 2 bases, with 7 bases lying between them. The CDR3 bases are TGTGCCAGCAGCTTTCAGACACAAGAGACCCAGTACTTC. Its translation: CASSFQTQETQYF.

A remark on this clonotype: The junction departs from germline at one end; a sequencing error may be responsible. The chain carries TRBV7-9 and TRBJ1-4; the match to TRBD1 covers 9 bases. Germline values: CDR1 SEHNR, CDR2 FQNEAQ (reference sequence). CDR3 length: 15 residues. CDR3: CACSLPGQGREKLFF. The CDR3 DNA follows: TGTGCCTGCAGCTTGCCGGGACAGGGAAGAGAAAAACTGTTTTTT.

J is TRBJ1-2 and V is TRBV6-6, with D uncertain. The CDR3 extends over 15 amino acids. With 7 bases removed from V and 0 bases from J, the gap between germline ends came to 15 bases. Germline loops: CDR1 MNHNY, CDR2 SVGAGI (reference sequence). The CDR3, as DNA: TGTGCCAGCACCGTCGACCCGACAACTAACTATGGCTACACCTTC. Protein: CASTVDPTTNYGYTF.

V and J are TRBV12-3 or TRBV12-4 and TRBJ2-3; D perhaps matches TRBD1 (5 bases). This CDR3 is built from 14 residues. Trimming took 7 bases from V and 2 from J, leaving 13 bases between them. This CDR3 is CASTLLGHTDTQYF. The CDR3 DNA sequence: TGTGCCAGCACCCTACTGGGGCACACAGATACGCAGTATTTT.

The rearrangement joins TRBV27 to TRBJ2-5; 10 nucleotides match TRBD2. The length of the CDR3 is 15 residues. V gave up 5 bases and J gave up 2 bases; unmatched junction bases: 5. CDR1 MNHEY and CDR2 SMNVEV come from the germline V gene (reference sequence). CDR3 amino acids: CASSAGTSEQETQYF. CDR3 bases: TGTGCCAGCAGTGCCGGGACTAGCGAGCAAGAGACCCAGTACTTC.

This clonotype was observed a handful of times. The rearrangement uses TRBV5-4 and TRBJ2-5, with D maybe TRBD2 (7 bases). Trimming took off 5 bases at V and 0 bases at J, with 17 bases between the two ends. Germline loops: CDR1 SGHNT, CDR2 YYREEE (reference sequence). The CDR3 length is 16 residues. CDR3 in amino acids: CASSRGGGEYQETQYF. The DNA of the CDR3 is TGTGCCAGCAGTCGAGGCGGGGGCGAATACCAAGAGACCCAGTACTTC.